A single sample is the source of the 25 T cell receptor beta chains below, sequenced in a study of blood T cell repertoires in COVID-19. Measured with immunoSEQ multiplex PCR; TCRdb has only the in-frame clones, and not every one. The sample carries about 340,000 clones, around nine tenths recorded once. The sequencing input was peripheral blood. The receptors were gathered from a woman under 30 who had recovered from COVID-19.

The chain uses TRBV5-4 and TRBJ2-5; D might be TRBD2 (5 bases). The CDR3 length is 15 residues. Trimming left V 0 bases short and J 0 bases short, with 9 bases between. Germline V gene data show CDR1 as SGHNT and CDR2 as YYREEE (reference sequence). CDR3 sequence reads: CASSLASGNQETQYF. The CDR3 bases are TGTGCCAGCAGCTTGGCGTCCGGGAACCAAGAGACCCAGTACTTC.

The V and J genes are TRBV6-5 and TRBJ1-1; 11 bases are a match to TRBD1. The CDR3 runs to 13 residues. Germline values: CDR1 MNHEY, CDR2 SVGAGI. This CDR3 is CAGQGGMNTEAFF. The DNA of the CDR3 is TGTGCGGGACAGGGGGGCATGAACACTGAAGCTTTCTTT.

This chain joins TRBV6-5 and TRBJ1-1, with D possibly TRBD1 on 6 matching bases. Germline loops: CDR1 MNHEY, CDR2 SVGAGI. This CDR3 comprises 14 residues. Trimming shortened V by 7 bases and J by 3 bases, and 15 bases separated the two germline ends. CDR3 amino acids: CASIARGIHTEAFF. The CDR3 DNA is TGTGCCAGCATAGCCAGGGGAATTCACACTGAAGCTTTCTTT.

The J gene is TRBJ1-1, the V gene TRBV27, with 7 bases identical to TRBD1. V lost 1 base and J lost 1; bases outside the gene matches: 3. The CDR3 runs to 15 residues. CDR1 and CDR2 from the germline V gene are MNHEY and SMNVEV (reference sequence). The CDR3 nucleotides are TGTGCCAGCAGTTTATTGGGACAGCCGAACACTGAAGCTTTCTTT. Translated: CASSLLGQPNTEAFF.

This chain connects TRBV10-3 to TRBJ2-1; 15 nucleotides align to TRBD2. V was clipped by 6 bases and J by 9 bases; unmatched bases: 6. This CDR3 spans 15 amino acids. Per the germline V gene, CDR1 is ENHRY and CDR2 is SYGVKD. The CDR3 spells CAIRGLAGGFGEQFF. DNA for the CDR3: TGTGCCATCAGGGGACTAGCGGGAGGCTTCGGTGAGCAGTTCTTC.

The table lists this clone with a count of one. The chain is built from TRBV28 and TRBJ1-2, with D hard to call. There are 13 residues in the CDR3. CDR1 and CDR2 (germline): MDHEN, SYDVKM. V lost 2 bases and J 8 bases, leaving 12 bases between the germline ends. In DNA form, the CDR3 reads TGTGCCAGCAGTTTAGGTCGCCGCGGGGGCTACACCTTC. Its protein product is CASSLGRRGGYTF.

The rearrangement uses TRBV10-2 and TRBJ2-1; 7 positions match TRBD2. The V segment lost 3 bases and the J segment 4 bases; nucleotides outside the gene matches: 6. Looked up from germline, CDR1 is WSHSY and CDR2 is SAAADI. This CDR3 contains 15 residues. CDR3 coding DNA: TGCGCCAGCAGTGACCTAGCGGTCGGTTACAATGAGCAGTTCTTC. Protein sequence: CASSDLAVGYNEQFF.

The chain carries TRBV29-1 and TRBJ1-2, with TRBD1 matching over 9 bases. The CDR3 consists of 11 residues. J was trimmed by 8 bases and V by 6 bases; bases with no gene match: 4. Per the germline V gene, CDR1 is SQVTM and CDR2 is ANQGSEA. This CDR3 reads CSVQGAHGYTF. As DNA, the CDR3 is TGCAGCGTACAGGGGGCGCACGGCTACACCTTC.

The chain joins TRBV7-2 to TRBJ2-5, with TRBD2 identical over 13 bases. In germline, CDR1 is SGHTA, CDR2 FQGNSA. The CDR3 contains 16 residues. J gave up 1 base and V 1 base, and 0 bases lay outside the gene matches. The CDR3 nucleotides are TGTGCCAGCAGCTTAGGACTAGCGGGAGGCCAAGAGACCCAGTACTTC. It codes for CASSLGLAGGQETQYF.

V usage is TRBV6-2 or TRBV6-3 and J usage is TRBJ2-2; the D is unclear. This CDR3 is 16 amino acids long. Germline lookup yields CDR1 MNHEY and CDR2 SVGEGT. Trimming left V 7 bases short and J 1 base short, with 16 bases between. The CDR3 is CASTPRRRLNTGELFF. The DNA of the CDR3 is TGTGCCAGCACCCCCCGTAGGAGACTGAACACCGGGGAGCTGTTTTTT.

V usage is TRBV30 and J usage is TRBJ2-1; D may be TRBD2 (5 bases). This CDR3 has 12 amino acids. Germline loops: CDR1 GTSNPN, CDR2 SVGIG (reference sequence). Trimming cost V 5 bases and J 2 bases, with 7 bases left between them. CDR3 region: CAWGGTYNEQFF. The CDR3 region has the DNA TGTGCCTGGGGAGGTACCTACAATGAGCAGTTCTTC.

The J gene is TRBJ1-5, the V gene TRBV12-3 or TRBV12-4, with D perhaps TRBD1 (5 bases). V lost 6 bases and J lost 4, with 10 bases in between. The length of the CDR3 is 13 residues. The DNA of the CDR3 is TGTGCCAGCAGACTAAGGACAAATCAGCCCCAGCATTTT. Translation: CASRLRTNQPQHF.

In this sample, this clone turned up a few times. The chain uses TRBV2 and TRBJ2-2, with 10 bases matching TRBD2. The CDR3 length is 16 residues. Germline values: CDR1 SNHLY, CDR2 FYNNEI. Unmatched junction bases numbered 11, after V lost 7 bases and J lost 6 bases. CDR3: CASNRLAGVAAGELFF. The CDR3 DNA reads TGTGCCAGCAATAGGCTAGCGGGAGTTGCGGCCGGGGAGCTGTTTTTT.

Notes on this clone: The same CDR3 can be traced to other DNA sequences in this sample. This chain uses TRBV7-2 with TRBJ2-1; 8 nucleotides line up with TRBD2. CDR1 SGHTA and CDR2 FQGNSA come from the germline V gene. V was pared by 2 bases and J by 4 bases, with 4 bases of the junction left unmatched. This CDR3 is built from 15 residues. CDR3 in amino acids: CASSLLAGGYNEQFF. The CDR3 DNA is TGTGCCAGCAGCTTACTCGCGGGGGGATACAATGAGCAGTTCTTC.

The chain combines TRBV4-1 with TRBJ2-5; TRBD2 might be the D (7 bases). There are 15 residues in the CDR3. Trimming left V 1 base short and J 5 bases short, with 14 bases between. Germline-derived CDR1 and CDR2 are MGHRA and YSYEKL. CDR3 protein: CASSQVGGVAETQYF. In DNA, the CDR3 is TGCGCCAGCAGCCAAGTAGGGGGGGTTGCGGAGACCCAGTACTTC.

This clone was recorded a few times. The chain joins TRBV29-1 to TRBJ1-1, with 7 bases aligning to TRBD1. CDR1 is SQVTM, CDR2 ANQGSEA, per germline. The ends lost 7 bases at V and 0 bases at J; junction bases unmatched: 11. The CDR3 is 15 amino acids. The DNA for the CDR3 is TGCAGCGCAGGGGGTGAGATCCAGGTGAACACTGAAGCTTTCTTT. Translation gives CSAGGEIQVNTEAFF.

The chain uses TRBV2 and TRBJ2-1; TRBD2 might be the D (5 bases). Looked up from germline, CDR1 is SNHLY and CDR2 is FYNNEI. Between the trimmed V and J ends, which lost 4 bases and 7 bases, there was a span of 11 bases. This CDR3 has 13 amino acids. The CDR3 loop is CASSGRGQNEQFF. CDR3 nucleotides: TGTGCCAGCAGTGGCCGAGGGCAGAATGAGCAGTTCTTC.

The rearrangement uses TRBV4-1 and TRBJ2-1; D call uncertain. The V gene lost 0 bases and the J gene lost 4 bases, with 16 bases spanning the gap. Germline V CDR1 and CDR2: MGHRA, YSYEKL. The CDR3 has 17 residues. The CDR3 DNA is TGCGCCAGCAGCCAAGATGTATCCCATAACTTTTACAATGAGCAGTTCTTC. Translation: CASSQDVSHNFYNEQFF.

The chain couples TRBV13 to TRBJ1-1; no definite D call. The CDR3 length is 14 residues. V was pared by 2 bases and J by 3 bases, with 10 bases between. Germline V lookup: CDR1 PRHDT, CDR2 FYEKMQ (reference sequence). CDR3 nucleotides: TGTGCCAGCAGCTTAAGCGGGGAGGACACTGAAGCTTTCTTT. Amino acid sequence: CASSLSGEDTEAFF.

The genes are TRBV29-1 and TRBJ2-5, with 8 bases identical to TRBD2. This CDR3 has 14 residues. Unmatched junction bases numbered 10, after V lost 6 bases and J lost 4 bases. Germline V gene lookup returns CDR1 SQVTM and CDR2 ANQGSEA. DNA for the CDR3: TGCAGCGTCGGAGCGGGAGCTACCCGAGAGACCCAGTACTTC. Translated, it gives CSVGAGATRETQYF.

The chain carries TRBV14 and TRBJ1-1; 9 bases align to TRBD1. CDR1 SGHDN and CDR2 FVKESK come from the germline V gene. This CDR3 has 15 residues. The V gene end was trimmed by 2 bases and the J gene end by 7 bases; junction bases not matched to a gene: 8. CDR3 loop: CASSQRDRVLGEAFF. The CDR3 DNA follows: TGTGCCAGCAGCCAAAGGGACAGGGTTTTGGGTGAAGCTTTCTTT.

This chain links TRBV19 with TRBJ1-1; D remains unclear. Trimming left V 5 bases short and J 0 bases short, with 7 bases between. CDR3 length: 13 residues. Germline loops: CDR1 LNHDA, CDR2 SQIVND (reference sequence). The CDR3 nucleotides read TGTGCCAGTAGTCTCCTCCTGAACACTGAAGCTTTCTTT. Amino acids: CASSLLLNTEAFF.

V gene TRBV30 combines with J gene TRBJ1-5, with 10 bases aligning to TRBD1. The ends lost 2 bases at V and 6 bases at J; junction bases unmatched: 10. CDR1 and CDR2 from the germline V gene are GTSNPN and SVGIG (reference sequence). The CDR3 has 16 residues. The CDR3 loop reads CAWSPGTGASAQPQHF. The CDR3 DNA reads TGTGCCTGGAGTCCCGGGACAGGGGCGTCGGCTCAGCCCCAGCATTTT.

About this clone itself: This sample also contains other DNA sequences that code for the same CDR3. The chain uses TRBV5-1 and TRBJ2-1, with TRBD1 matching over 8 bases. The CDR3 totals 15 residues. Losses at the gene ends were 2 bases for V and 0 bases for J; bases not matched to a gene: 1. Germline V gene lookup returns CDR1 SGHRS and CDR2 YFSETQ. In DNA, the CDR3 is TGCGCCAGCAGCTTAGGACAGGGCTCCTACAATGAGCAGTTCTTC. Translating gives CASSLGQGSYNEQFF.

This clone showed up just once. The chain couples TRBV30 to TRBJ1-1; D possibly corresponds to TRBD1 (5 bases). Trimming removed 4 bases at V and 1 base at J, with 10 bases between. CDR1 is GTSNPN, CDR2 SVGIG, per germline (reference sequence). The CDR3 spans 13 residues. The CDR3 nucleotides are TGTGCCTGGAATTCGGGGGGGAACACTGAAGCTTTCTTT. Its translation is CAWNSGGNTEAFF.